The sequence of this T cell receptor beta chain was determined in a study of CD4 and CD8 cells across lung adenocarcinoma regions. TCRdb re-analysed the PCR reads in MiXCR, keeping a single row per CDR3 protein. The sample includes 9,500 to 15,000 distinct CDR3 sequences, 47% seen only once; the top ten take over 25%. Samples came from patients with localized non-small cell lung adenocarcinoma. V lost 5 bases, J lost 4 bases, and 5 bases stayed unmatched. Per the germline V gene, CDR1 is MNHEY and CDR2 is SMNVEV (reference sequence). The CDR3 has 15 amino acids. The specimen sequenced was CD8+ T cells from the margin of a lung tumor. This TCR derives from a male donor with lung adenocarcinoma. The CD4 and CD8 labels of this study may be unreliable. The chain links TRBV27 to TRBJ1-2; 12 bases agree with TRBD1. In DNA, the CDR3 is TGTGCCAGCAGTACGGGACAGGGGGCGATCTATGGCTACACCTTC. As protein: CASSTGQGAIYGYTF.